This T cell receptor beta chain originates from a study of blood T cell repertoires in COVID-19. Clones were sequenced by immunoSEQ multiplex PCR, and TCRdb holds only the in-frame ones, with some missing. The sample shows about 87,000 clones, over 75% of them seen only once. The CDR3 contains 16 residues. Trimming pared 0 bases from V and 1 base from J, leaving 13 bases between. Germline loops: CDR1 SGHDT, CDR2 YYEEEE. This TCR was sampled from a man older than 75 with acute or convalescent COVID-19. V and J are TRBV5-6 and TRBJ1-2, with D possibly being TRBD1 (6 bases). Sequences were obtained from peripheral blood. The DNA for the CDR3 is TGTGCCAGCAGCTTGGACAGACAGGAAGTTAACTATGGCTACACCTTC. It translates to CASSLDRQEVNYGYTF.